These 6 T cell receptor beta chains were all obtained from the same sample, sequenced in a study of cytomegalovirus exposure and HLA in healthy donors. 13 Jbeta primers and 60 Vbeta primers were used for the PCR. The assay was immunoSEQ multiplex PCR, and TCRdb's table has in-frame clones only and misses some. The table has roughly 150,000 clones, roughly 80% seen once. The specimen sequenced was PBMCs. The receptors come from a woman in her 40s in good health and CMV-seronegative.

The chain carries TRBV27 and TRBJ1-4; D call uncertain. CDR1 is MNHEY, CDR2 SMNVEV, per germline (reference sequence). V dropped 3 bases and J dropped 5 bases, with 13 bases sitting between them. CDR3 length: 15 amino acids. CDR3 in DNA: TGTGCCAGCAGTTTCTACCAAACCCAAAATGAAAAACTGTTTTTT. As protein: CASSFYQTQNEKLFF. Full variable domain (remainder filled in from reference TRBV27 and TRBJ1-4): EAQVTQNPRYLITVTGKKLTVTCSQNMNHEYMSWYRQDPGLGLRQIYYSMNVEVTDKGDVPEGYKVSRKEKRNFPLILESPSPNQTSLYFCASSFYQTQNEKLFFGSGTQLSVL.

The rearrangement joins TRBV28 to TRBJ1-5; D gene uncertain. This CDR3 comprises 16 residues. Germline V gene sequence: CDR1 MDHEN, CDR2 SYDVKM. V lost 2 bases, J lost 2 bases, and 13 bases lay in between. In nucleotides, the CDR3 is TGTGCCAGCAGTTTAGGGCCAGGCGGGGGCAATCAGCCCCAGCATTTT. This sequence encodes CASSLGPGGGNQPQHF.

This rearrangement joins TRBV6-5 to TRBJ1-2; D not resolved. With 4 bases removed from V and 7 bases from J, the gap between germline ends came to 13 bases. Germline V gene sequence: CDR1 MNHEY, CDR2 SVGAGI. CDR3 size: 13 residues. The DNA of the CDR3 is TGTGCCAGCAGTTCCAACCGGGAGGTTGGCTACACCTTC. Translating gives CASSSNREVGYTF.

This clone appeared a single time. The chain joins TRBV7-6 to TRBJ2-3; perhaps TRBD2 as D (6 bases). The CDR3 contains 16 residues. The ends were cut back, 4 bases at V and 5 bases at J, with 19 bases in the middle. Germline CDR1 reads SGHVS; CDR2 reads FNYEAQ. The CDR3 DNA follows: TGTGCCAGCAGCTGGGGGAGCCCCTGGCGGGGAGATACGCAGTATTTT. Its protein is CASSWGSPWRGDTQYF. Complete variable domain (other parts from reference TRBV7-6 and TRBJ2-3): GAGVSQSPRYKVTKRGQDVALRCDPISGHVSLYWYRQALGQGPEFLTYFNYEAQQDKSGLPNDRFSAERPEGSISTLTIQRTEQRDSAMYRCASSWGSPWRGDTQYFGPGTRLTVL.

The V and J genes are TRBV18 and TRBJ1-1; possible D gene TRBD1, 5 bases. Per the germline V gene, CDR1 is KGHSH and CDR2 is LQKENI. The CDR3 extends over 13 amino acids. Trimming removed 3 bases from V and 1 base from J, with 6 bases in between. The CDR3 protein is CASSPTENTEAFF. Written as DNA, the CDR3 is TGTGCCAGCTCACCGACAGAGAACACTGAAGCTTTCTTT.

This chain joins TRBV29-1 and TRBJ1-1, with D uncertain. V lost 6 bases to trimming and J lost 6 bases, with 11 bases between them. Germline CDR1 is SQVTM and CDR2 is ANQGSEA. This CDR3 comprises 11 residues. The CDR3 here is CSVGRRAEAFF. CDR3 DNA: TGCAGCGTAGGGAGAAGGGCTGAAGCTTTCTTT.